A single sample is the source of the 6 T cell receptor beta chains below, sequenced in a study of blood T cell repertoires in COVID-19. This table comes from immunoSEQ multiplex PCR, and its TCRdb copy is limited to in-frame clones, with some not included. The sample consists of under 200,000 clones, around 83% of them appearing once. Material: peripheral blood. These TCRs come from a man between 45 and 60 years old with active or convalescent COVID-19.

The V call is TRBV7-8, the J call TRBJ2-2, with TRBD2 identical over 11 bases. CDR1 is SGHVS, CDR2 FQNEAQ, per germline. The CDR3 length is 17 residues. Trimming took 2 bases from V and 4 from J; bases not matched to a gene: 6. In DNA form, the CDR3 reads TGTGCCAGCAGCTTATTAGCGGGAGGGCCGGGCACCGGGGAGCTGTTTTTT. Amino acid sequence: CASSLLAGGPGTGELFF. Full variable domain (missing parts from reference TRBV7-8 and TRBJ2-2): GAGVSQSPRYKVAKRGQDVALRCDPISGHVSLFWYQQALGQGPEFLTYFQNEAQLDKSGLPSDRFFAERPEGSVSTLKIQRTQQEDSAVYLCASSLLAGGPGTGELFFGEGSRLTVL.

The CDR3 sequence: CATSDSSGTDFRVGYTF. Here the CDR3 DNA reads TGTGCCACCAGTGACTCTTCCGGGACAGACTTTAGGGTGGGCTACACCTTC. The rearrangement links TRBV24-1 to TRBJ1-2; TRBD1 matches at 7 bases. The CDR3 spans 17 residues. V trimming: 4 bases; J trimming: 8 bases; junction bases outside the gene matches: 18. From germline, CDR1 is KGHDR and CDR2 SFDVKD.

The rearrangement links TRBV3-1 (or the pseudogene TRBV3-2) to TRBJ1-4; D gene unclear. The CDR3 has 15 amino acids. The V end was cut by 4 bases, the J end by 7 bases, with 16 bases between. Germline lookup yields CDR1 LGHDT and CDR2 YNNKEL (reference sequence). The CDR3: CASSLPKGGGEKLFF. The CDR3 DNA is TGTGCCAGCAGCCTGCCAAAAGGAGGTGGTGAAAAACTGTTTTTT.

The J gene is TRBJ2-1, the V gene TRBV12-3 or TRBV12-4; 10 bases are a match to TRBD2. J lost 15 bases, V lost 3 bases, and 2 bases had no gene match. This CDR3 spans 11 amino acids. The CDR3, as DNA: TGTGCCAGCAGTTTTAGCGGGAGGATGTTCTTC. This sequence encodes CASSFSGRMFF.

The chain carries TRBV27 and TRBJ1-2, with TRBD1 matching 9 bases. CDR3 length: 14 residues. In germline, CDR1 is MNHEY, CDR2 SMNVEV (reference sequence). V lost 4 bases to trimming and J lost 8 bases; unmatched junction nucleotides: 8. The CDR3 sequence: CASSSGTGIVGYTF. The CDR3 DNA is TGTGCCAGCAGTTCCGGGACAGGGATCGTCGGCTACACCTTC.

V usage is TRBV19 and J usage is TRBJ1-2; 7 bases are shared with TRBD1. Germline V gene lookup returns CDR1 LNHDA and CDR2 SQIVND (reference sequence). The CDR3 length is 14 residues. Losses at the gene ends were 2 bases for V and 2 bases for J; bases not matched to a gene: 2. The CDR3 region is CASSIQGQNYGYTF. The CDR3 DNA is TGTGCCAGTAGTATACAGGGACAGAACTATGGCTACACCTTC.